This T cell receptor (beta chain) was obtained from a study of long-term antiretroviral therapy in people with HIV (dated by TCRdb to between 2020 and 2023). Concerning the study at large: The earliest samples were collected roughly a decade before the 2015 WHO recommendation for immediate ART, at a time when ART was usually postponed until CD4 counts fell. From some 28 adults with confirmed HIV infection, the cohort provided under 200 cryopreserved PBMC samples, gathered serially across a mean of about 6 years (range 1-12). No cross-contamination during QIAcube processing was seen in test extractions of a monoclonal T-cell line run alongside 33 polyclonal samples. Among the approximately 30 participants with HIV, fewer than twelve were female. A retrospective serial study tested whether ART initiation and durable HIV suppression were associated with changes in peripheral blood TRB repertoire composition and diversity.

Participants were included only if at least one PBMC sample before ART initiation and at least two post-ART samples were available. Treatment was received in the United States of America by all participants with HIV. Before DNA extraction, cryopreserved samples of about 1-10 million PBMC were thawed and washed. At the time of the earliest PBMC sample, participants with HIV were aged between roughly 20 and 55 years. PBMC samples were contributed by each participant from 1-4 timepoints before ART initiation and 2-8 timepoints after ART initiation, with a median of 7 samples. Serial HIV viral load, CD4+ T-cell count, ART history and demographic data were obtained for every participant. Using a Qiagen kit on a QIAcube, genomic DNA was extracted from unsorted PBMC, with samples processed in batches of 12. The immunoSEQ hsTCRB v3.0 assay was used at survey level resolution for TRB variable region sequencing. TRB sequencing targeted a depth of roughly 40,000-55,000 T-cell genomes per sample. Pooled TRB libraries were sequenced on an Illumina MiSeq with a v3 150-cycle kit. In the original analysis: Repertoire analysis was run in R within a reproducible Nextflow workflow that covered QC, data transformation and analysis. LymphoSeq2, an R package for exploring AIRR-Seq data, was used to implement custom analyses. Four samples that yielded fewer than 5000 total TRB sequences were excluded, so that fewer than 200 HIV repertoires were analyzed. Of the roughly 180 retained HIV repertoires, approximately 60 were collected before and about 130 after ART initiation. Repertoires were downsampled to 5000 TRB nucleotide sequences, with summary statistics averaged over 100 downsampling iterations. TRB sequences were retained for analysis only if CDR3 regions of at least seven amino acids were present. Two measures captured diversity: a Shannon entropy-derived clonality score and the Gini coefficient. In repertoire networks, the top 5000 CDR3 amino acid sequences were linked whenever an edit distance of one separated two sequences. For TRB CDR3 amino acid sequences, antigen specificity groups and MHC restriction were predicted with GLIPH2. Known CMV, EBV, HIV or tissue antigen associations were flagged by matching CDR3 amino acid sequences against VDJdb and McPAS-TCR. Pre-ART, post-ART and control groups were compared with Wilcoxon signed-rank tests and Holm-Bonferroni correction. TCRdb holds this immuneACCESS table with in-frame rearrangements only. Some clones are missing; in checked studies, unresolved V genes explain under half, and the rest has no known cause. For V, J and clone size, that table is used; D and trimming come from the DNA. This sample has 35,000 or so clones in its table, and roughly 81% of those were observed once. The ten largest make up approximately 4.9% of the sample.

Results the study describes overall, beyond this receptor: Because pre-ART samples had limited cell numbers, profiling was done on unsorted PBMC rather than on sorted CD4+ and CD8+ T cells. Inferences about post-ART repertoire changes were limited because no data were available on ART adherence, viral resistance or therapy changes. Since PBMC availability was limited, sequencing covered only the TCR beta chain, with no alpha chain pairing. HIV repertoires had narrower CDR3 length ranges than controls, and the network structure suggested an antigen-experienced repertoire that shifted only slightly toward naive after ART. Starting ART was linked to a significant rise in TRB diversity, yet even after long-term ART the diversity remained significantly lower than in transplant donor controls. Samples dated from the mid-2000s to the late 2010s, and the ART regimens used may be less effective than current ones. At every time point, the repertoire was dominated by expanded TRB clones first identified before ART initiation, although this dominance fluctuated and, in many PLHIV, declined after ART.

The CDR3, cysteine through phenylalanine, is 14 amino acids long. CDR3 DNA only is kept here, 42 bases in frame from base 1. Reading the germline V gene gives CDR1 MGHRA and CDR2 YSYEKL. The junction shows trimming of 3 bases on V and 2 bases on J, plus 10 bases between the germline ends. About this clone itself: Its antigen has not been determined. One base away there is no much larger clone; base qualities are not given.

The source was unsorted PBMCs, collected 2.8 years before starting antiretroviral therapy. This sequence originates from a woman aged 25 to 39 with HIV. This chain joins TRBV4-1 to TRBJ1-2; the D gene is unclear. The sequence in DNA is TGCGCCAGCAGCCACCCCGCGATAAACTATGGCTACACCTTC. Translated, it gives CASSHPAINYGYTF.